Below are 18 T cell receptor beta chains sequenced from a single sample in a study of shared clonotypes between healthy human individuals. Clones were sequenced by immunoSEQ multiplex PCR, and TCRdb holds only the in-frame ones, with some missing. The sample yields 550,000 to 850,000 clones, roughly 70% seen once. Source material: memory CD4+ T cells sorted from blood. Stated subset: CD45RA-negative fraction. These receptors originate from a woman under 40 in good health.

The J gene is TRBJ1-2, the V gene TRBV19; D is perhaps TRBD1 (5 bases). Trimming took 3 bases from V and 4 from J, leaving 15 bases between them. The CDR3 has 15 amino acids. Looked up from germline, CDR1 is LNHDA and CDR2 is SQIVND (reference sequence). CDR3 bases: TGTGCCAGTAGTATCCCGACCGGACACCGCTATGGCTACACCTTC. Its protein is CASSIPTGHRYGYTF. Variable domain in full (rest from reference TRBV19 and TRBJ1-2): DGGITQSPKYLFRKEGQNVTLSCEQNLNHDAMYWYRQDPGQGLRLIYYSQIVNDFQKGDIAEGYSVSREKKESFPLTVTSAQKNPTAFYLCASSIPTGHRYGYTFGSGTRLTVV.

This chain joins TRBV27 and TRBJ2-6, with D perhaps given as TRBD1 or TRBD2 (6 bases each). This CDR3 spans 16 amino acids. The germline V and J ends were trimmed by 6 bases and 4 bases, with 16 bases remaining between them. Germline V gene sequence: CDR1 MNHEY, CDR2 SMNVEV (reference sequence). Here the CDR3 reads CASRQIGGQGANVLTF. CDR3 bases: TGTGCCAGCAGGCAAATAGGGGGGCAAGGGGCCAACGTCCTGACTTTC. The full variable domain, completed using reference TRBV27 and TRBJ2-6, is EAQVTQNPRYLITVTGKKLTVTCSQNMNHEYMSWYRQDPGLGLRQIYYSMNVEVTDKGDVPEGYKVSRKEKRNFPLILESPSPNQTSLYFCASRQIGGQGANVLTFGAGSRLTVL.

The chain combines TRBV14 with TRBJ2-2; 7 nucleotides line up with TRBD2. This CDR3 comprises 12 residues. Germline V lookup: CDR1 SGHDN, CDR2 FVKESK. The junction had 3 bases not matched to a gene; V was cut back by 5 bases and J by 9 bases. CDR3 bases: TGTGCCAGCAGCAGGACTAGAAGGGAGCTGTTTTTT. This gives the protein CASSRTRRELFF.

The gene calls are TRBV2 and TRBJ2-1; D gene ambiguous. Germline CDR1 and CDR2: SNHLY and FYNNEI. This CDR3 region has 12 residues. The V end was cut by 5 bases, the J end by 5 bases, with 7 bases between. CDR3 DNA: TGTGCCAGCAGTCGGCTGGACAATGAGCAGTTCTTC. Amino acids: CASSRLDNEQFF.

The gene calls are TRBV25-1 and TRBJ1-5, with a possible D match to TRBD1 (5 bases). CDR3 length equals 13 residues. Trimming shortened V by 7 bases and J by 6 bases, and 13 bases separated the two germline ends. Germline V CDR1 and CDR2: MGHDK, SYGVNS. The CDR3 reads CASTRDDGQPQHF. CDR3 coding DNA: TGTGCCAGCACCAGGGACGATGGTCAGCCCCAGCATTTT. The variable domain in full, completed from reference TRBV25-1 and TRBJ1-5, reads EADIYQTPRYLVIGTGKKITLECSQTMGHDKMYWYQQDPGMELHLIHYSYGVNSTEKGDLSSESTVSRIRTEHFPLTLESARPSHTSQYLCASTRDDGQPQHFGDGTRLSIL.

The chain uses TRBV11-1 and TRBJ2-5, with TRBD1 matching 7 bases. Germline lookup yields CDR1 SGHAT and CDR2 FQDESV (reference sequence). This CDR3 is built from 14 residues. The ends lost 3 bases at V and 1 base at J; junction bases unmatched: 2. CDR3 protein: CASSLTGTQETQYF. The CDR3, as DNA: TGTGCCAGCAGCTTGACAGGGACCCAAGAGACCCAGTACTTC.

The chain has TRBV6-4 and TRBJ2-1; tentative D call: TRBD2 (6 bases). The CDR3 extends over 15 amino acids. V was clipped by 3 bases and J by 4 bases, with 13 bases between them. The V gene's germline CDR1 is MRHNA and CDR2 SNTAGT. The CDR3 here is CASSEKAEGYNEQFF. Written as DNA, the CDR3 is TGTGCCAGCAGTGAAAAAGCGGAGGGATACAATGAGCAGTTCTTC.

The chain combines TRBV11-3 with TRBJ2-3, with a possible D match to TRBD2 (5 bases). V was trimmed by 5 bases and J by 4 bases, leaving 19 bases between them. The CDR3 is 16 residues long. Per the germline V gene, CDR1 is SGHNT and CDR2 is YENEEA. The CDR3 coding sequence is TGTGCCAGCAGCCTAAATGGCGGGTCAGTCCCAGATACGCAGTATTTT. This translates into CASSLNGGSVPDTQYF.

The V and J genes are TRBV6-4 and TRBJ1-1; 7 bases are shared with TRBD1. This CDR3 is built from 15 residues. Germline CDR1 is MRHNA and CDR2 is SNTAGT. V trimming: 6 bases; J trimming: 0 bases; junction bases outside the gene matches: 7. The CDR3 bases are TGTGCCAGCAGGCAGGACAGGTCTATGAACACTGAAGCTTTCTTT. This sequence encodes CASRQDRSMNTEAFF.

This clone was picked up one time. The rearrangement links TRBV6-5 to TRBJ2-5; 7 nucleotides match TRBD1. Germline V lookup: CDR1 MNHEY, CDR2 SVGAGI. V lost 0 bases and J lost 2; bases outside the gene matches: 6. The CDR3 extends over 16 amino acids. DNA of the CDR3: TGTGCCAGCAGTTACTCTGGGACAGCCTCTCAAGAGACCCAGTACTTC. Encoded protein: CASSYSGTASQETQYF.

The chain combines TRBV25-1 with TRBJ2-1, with 9 bases identical to TRBD2. V gave up 2 bases and J gave up 6 bases; unmatched junction bases: 2. Per germline, CDR1 MGHDK and CDR2 SYGVNS. The CDR3 sequence is 14 residues long. The CDR3 is CASSEGGRANEQFF. The CDR3 nucleotides are TGTGCCAGCAGTGAAGGCGGGAGGGCCAATGAGCAGTTCTTC.

The V gene is TRBV5-1, the J gene TRBJ2-7; tentatively, D is TRBD1 (6 bases). V shed 1 base and J shed 2 bases, with 22 bases lying between them. Germline V gives CDR1 SGHRS, CDR2 YFSETQ. The CDR3 sequence is 18 residues long. DNA for the CDR3: TGCGCCAGCAGCTTGAGGTCAGGGGAGTTGGCGGTAACCTACGAGCAGTACTTC. Its translation: CASSLRSGELAVTYEQYF.

The CDR3 bases are TGCGCCAGCAGCCAAGAGATATCGGACCGAAAGGGGCAGTACTTC. It codes for CASSQEISDRKGQYF. This rearrangement joins TRBV4-1 to TRBJ2-7; D remains ambiguous. Germline loops: CDR1 MGHRA, CDR2 YSYEKL. The V end was cut by 0 bases, the J end by 9 bases, with 18 bases between. The CDR3 extends over 15 amino acids.

The rearrangement links TRBV5-4 to TRBJ2-7, with 9 bases fitting TRBD1. Germline loops: CDR1 SGHNT, CDR2 YYREEE (reference sequence). CDR3 length: 15 residues. V lost 4 bases, J lost 2 bases, and 7 bases stayed unmatched. CDR3 loop: CASSARQGGTYEQYF. DNA of the CDR3: TGTGCCAGCAGCGCGCGACAGGGGGGAACCTACGAGCAGTACTTC.

This clone was found a few times. This chain joins TRBV18 and TRBJ1-5; D possibly corresponds to TRBD1 (5 bases). Trimming left V 3 bases short and J 0 bases short, with 15 bases between. CDR1 KGHSH and CDR2 LQKENI come from the germline V gene. This CDR3 spans 17 amino acids. CDR3 region: CASSPRATGDSNQPQHF. For the CDR3, the DNA is TGTGCCAGCTCACCCAGGGCTACAGGAGATAGCAATCAGCCCCAGCATTTT.

The chain recombines TRBV19 with TRBJ2-3, with 8 bases matching TRBD2. The CDR3 contains 15 residues. V lost 5 bases, J lost 2 bases, and 6 bases stayed unmatched. Germline loops: CDR1 LNHDA, CDR2 SQIVND (reference sequence). CDR3 amino acids: CASSVSGRATDTQYF. DNA of the CDR3: TGTGCCAGTAGTGTAAGCGGGAGAGCCACAGATACGCAGTATTTT.

This clone was seen at least ten times. In DNA, the CDR3 is TGCAGCGTTGAAACGAGGGATGTTGAAGCTTTCTTT. This codes for CSVETRDVEAFF. This rearrangement joins TRBV29-1 to TRBJ1-1; D is ambiguous. The CDR3 covers 12 residues. CDR1 is SQVTM, CDR2 ANQGSEA, per germline. With 2 bases removed from V and 7 bases from J, the gap between germline ends came to 11 bases.

This sequence joins TRBV5-1 and TRBJ2-5; the D gene is possibly TRBD2 (6 bases). V lost 0 bases and J 1 base, leaving 10 bases between the germline ends. The CDR3 covers 15 residues. The germline V gene encodes CDR1 SGHRS and CDR2 YFSETQ. CDR3 in DNA: TGCGCCAGCAGCTTGGTAGGACTACTCCAAGAGACCCAGTACTTC. Its protein is CASSLVGLLQETQYF.